Included here is one TCR beta chain sequence, with context. Its antigen remains undetermined. No base-level quality is on record; no much larger clone is a single base apart. The entry originates in a study of lymphopenia after photon versus proton radiotherapy (dated by TCRdb to about 2019). General notes on the study: In patients with gastrointestinal tumors who developed high-grade lymphopenia, the study compared the immunological effects of photon radiation therapy with those of proton radiation therapy. The cohort included more than 15 patients with gastrointestinal tumors who developed lymphopenia after receiving either photon or proton therapy. The study was designed to characterize how the impact on the immune system differs between the two radiation modalities. Findings and caveats that apply to the study as a whole: Across the cohort, a larger post-nadir drop in TCR diversity was inversely correlated with overall survival time among patients who died. The authors looked at the survival association only in patients who died, and they framed better survival with proton therapy as a possibility rather than a demonstrated result. After the lymphocyte count nadir, oligoclonal expansion, especially of CD8+ Temra cells, was observed in photon-treated repertoires, and the drop in diversity was driven by this expansion. During treatment, patients who received photon therapy lost naive T cells and TCR diversity and gained effector/memory populations, whereas patients who received proton therapy remained relatively stable.

Library prep was done by the immunoSEQ multiplex PCR assay. Deep sequencing of rearranged TCR beta loci, alongside multiparametric flow cytometry, was used to profile T cell repertoires. Held by TCRdb, this immuneACCESS table contains in-frame sequences only and omits some clones. Under half of the omission traces to an unresolved V gene where checked; the cause of the rest is unknown. The table for this sample lists around 59,000 clones; 84% of them were counted only once. Of the sample, approximately 2% falls within the top ten clones. The sample was peripheral blood, taken from a patient treated with proton-based radiotherapy. The receptor comes from a man aged 55-75 years with pancreatic cancer.

CDR3 loop: CASSLPGPAKNIQYF. The sequenced DNA: TGTGCCAGCAGCTTGCCAGGACCAGCCAAAAACATTCAGTACTTC. Rearrangement joined TRBV5-8 to TRBJ2-4; a confident D gene designation cannot be given. The CDR1 and CDR2 encoded by the germline V gene are SGHTS and YDEGEE. Measured from the cysteine to the phenylalanine, the CDR3 is 15 residues long. CDR3 DNA is the only sequence kept; it has 45 bases, read in frame from the first base. V sheds 1 base and J sheds 0 bases, leaving 8 bases between their ends.